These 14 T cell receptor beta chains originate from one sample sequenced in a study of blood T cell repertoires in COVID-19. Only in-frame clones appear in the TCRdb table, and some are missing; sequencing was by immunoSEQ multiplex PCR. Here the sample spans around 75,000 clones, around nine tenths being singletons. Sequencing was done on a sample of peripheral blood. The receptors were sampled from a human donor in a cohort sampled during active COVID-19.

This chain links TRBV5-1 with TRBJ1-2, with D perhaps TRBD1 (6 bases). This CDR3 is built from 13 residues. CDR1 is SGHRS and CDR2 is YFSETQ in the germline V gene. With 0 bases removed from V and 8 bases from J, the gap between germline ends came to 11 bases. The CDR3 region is CASSLARGQGYTF. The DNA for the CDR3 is TGCGCCAGCAGCTTGGCCAGGGGACAAGGCTACACCTTC.

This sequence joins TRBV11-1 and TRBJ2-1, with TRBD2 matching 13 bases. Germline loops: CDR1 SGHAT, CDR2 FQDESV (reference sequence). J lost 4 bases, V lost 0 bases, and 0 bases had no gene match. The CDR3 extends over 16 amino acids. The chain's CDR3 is CASSLAGLAGYNEQFF. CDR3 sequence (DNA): TGTGCCAGCAGCTTAGCGGGACTAGCGGGGTACAATGAGCAGTTCTTC.

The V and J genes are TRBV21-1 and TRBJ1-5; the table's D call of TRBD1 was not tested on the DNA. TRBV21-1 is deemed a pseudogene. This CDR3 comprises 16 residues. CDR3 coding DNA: TGTGCCAGCAGCAAAGGGGACCAGGGGAGCAATCAGCCCCAGCATTTT. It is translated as CASSKGDQGSNQPQHF.

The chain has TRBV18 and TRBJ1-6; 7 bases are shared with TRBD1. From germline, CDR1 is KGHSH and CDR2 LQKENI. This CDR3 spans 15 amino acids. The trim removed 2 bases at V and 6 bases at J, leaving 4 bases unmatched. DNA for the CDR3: TGTGCCAGCTCACCAGAGGGACAGTTTAATTCACCCCTCCACTTT. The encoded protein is CASSPEGQFNSPLHF. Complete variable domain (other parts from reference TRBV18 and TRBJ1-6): NAGVMQNPRHLVRRRGQEARLRCSPMKGHSHVYWYRQLPEEGLKFMVYLQKENIIDESGMPKERFSAEFPKEGPSILRIQQVVRGDSAAYFCASSPEGQFNSPLHFGNGTRLTVT.

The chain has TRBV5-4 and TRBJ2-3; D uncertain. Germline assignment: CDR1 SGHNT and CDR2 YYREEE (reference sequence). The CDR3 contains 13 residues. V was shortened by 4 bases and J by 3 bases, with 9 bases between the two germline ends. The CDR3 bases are TGTGCCAGCAGCCTGCCTGAGACAGATACGCAGTATTTT. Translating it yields CASSLPETDTQYF.

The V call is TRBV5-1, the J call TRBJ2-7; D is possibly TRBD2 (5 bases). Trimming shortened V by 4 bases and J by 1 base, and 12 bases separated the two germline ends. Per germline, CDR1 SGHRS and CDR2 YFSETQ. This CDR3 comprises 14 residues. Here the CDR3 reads CASSNTRGSYEQYF. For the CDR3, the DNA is TGCGCCAGCAGCAACACACGGGGTTCCTACGAGCAGTACTTC.

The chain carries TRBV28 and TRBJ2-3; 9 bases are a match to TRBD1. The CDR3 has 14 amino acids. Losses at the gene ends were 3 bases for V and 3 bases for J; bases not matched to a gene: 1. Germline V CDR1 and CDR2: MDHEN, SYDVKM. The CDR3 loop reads CASSFDRGTDTQYF. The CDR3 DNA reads TGTGCCAGCAGTTTTGACAGGGGGACAGATACGCAGTATTTT.

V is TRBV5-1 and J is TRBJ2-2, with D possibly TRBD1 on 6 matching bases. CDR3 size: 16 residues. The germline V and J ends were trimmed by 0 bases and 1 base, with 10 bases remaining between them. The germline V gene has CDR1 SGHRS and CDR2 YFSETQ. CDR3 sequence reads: CASSLARGMNTGELFF. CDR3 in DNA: TGCGCCAGCAGCTTGGCGAGGGGGATGAACACCGGGGAGCTGTTTTTT.

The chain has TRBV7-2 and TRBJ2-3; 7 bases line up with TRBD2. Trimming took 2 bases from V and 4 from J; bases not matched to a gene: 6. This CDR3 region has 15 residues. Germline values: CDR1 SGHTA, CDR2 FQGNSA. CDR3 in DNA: TGTGCCAGCAGCTTAAGCCTAGCGGCCGCAGATACGCAGTATTTT. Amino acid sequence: CASSLSLAAADTQYF.

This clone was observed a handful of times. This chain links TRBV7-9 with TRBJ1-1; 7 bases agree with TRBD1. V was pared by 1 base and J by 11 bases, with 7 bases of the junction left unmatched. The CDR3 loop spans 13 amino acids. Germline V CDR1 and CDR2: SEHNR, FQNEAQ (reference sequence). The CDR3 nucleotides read TGTGCCAGCAGCTTAGGACAGGGACCTGGCGCTTTCTTT. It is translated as CASSLGQGPGAFF.

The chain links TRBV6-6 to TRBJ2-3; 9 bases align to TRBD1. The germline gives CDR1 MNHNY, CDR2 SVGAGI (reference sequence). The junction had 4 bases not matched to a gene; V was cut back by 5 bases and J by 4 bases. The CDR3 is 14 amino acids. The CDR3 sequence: CASSPTGGADTQYF. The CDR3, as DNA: TGTGCCAGCAGTCCCACAGGGGGCGCAGATACGCAGTATTTT.

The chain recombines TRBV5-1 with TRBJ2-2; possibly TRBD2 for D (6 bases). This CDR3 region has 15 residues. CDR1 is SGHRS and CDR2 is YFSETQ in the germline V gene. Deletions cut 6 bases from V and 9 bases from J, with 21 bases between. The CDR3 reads CASISSHGSMRELFF. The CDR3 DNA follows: TGCGCCAGCATATCGTCCCACGGGAGCATGAGGGAGCTGTTTTTT.

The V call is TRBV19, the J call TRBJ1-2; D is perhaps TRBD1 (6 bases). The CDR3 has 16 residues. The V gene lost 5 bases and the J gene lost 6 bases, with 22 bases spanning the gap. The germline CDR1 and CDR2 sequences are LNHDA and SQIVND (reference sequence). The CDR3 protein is CASSPRDIRSRDGYTF. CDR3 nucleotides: TGTGCCAGTAGTCCCAGGGACATTCGGAGCCGCGATGGCTACACCTTC. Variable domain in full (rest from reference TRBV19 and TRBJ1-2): DGGITQSPKYLFRKEGQNVTLSCEQNLNHDAMYWYRQDPGQGLRLIYYSQIVNDFQKGDIAEGYSVSREKKESFPLTVTSAQKNPTAFYLCASSPRDIRSRDGYTFGSGTRLTVV.

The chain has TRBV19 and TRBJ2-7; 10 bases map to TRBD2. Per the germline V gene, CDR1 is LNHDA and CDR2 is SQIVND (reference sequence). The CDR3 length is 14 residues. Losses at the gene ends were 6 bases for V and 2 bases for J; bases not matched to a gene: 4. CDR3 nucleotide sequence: TGTGCCAGTAGCCCCGGGACTAGCGCCTACGAGCAGTACTTC. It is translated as CASSPGTSAYEQYF.